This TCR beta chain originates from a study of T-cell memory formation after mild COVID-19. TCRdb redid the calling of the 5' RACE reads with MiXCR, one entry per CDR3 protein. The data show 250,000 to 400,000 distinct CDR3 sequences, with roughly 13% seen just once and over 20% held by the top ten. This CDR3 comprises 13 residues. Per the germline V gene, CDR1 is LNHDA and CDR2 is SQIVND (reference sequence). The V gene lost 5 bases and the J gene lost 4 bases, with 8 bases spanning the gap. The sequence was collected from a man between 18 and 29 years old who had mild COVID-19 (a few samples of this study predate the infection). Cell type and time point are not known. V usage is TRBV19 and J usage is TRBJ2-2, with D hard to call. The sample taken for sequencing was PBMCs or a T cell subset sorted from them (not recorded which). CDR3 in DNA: TGTGCCAGTAGTGATCATTTCACCGGGGAGCTGTTTTTT. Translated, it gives CASSDHFTGELFF.